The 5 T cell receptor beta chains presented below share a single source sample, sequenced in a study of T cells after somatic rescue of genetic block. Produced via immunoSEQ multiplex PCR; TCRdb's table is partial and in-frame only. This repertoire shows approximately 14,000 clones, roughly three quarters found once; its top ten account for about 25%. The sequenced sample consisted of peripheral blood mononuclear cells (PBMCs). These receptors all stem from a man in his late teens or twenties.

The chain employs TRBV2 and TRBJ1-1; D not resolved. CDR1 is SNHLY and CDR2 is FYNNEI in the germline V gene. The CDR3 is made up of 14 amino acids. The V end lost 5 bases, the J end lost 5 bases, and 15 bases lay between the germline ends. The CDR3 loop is CASSLAAGWTEAFF. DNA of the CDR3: TGTGCCAGCAGTTTGGCAGCCGGGTGGACTGAAGCTTTCTTT.

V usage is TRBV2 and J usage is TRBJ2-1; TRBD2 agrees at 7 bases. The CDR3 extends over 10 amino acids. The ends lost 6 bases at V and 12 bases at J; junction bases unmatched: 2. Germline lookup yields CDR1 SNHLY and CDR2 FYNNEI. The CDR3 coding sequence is TGTGCCAGCAGAGGCGGGAGGCAGTTCTTC. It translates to CASRGGRQFF. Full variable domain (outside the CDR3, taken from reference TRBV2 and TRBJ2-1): EPEVTQTPSHQVTQMGQEVILRCVPISNHLYFYWYRQILGQKVEFLVSFYNNEISEKSEIFDDQFSVERPDGSNFTLKIRSTKLEDSAMYFCASRGGRQFFGPGTRLTVL.

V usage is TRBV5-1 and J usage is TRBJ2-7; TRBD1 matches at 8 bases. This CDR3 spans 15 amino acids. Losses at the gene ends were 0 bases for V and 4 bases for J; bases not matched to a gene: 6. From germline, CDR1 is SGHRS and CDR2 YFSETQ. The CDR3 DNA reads TGCGCCAGCAGCTTGGTACAGGGGGAAAGGTACGAGCAGTACTTC. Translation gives CASSLVQGERYEQYF.

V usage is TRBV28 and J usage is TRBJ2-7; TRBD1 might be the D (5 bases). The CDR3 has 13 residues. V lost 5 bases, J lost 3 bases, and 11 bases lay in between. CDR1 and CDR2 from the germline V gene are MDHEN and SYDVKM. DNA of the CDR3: TGTGCCAGCAGTCCCCAGGGAATCTACGAGCAGTACTTC. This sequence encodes CASSPQGIYEQYF.

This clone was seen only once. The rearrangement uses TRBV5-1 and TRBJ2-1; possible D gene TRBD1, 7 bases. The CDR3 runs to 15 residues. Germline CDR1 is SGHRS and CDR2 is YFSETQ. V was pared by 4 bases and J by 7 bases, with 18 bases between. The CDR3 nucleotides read TGCGCCAGCAGCCTTGGAGGGACAGTCCCTAATGAGCAGTTCTTC. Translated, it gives CASSLGGTVPNEQFF. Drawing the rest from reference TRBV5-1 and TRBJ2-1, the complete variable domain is KAGVTQTPRYLIKTRGQQVTLSCSPISGHRSVSWYQQTPGQGLQFLFEYFSETQRNKGNFPGRFSGRQFSNSRSEMNVSTLELGDSALYLCASSLGGTVPNEQFFGPGTRLTVL.